This T cell receptor (beta chain) derives from a study of control samples from healthy donors and cancer patients. Method: immunoSEQ multiplex PCR; TCRdb's copy keeps in-frame clones and lacks some. The sample records approximately 150,000 clones, more than 85% being singletons. This clonotype originated in a man aged 25-40 years in good health. Sequencing was carried out using blood.

The CDR3 coding sequence is TGTGCCAGCAGCTTAGGGTGGGGGCTCAACGAGCAGTACTTC. Translating gives CASSLGWGLNEQYF. The J gene is TRBJ2-7, the V gene TRBV7-9; D is perhaps TRBD1 (6 bases). Germline CDR1 and CDR2: SEHNR and FQNEAQ (reference sequence). The germline V and J ends were trimmed by 1 base and 5 bases, with 12 bases remaining between them. This CDR3 has 14 amino acids. Together with reference TRBV7-9 and TRBJ2-7, the CDR3 gives the full variable domain: DTGVSQNPRHKITKRGQNVTFRCDPISEHNRLYWYRQTLGQGPEFLTYFQNEAQLEKSRLLSDRFSAERPKGSFSTLEIQRTEQGDSAMYLCASSLGWGLNEQYFGPGTRLTVT.